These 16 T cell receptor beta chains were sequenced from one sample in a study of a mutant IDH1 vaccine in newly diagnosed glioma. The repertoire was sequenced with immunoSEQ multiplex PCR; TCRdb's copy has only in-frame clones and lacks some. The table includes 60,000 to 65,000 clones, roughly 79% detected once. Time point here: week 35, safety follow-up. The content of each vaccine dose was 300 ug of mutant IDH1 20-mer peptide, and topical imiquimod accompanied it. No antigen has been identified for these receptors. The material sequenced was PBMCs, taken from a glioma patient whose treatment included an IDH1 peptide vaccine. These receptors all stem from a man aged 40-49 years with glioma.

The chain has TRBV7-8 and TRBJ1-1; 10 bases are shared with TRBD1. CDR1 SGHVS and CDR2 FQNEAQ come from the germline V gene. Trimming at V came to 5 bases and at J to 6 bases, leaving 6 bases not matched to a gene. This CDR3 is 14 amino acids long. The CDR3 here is CASSRGQGGPEAFF. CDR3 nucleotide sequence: TGTGCCAGCAGCCGTGGACAGGGGGGGCCTGAAGCTTTCTTT.

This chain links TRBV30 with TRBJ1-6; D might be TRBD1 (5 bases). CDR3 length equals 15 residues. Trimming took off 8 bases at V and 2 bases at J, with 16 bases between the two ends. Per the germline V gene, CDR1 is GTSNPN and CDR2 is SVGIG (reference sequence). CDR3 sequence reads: CAGTPLGAYNSPLHF. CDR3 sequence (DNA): TGTGCCGGAACCCCTTTAGGGGCCTATAATTCACCCCTCCACTTT.

This CDR3 reads CASSLGSRQPYEQYF. The CDR3 region has the DNA TGTGCCAGCAGCTTAGGGTCCAGGCAGCCCTACGAGCAGTACTTC. The genes are TRBV11-1 and TRBJ2-7, with D hard to call. The ends were cut back, 1 base at V and 2 bases at J, with 12 bases in the middle. Germline-derived CDR1 and CDR2 are SGHAT and FQDESV (reference sequence). This CDR3 contains 15 residues. Looking up the rest from reference TRBV11-1 and TRBJ2-7 gives the full variable domain: EAEVAQSPRYKITEKSQAVAFWCDPISGHATLYWYRQILGQGPELLVQFQDESVVDDSQLPKDRFSAERLKGVDSTLKIQPAELGDSAMYLCASSLGSRQPYEQYFGPGTRLTVT.

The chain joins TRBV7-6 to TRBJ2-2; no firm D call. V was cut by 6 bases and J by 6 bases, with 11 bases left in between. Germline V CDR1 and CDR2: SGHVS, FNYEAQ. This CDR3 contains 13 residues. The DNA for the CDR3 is TGTGCCAGCAGTAACTACCACGCCGGGGAGCTGTTTTTT. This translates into CASSNYHAGELFF.

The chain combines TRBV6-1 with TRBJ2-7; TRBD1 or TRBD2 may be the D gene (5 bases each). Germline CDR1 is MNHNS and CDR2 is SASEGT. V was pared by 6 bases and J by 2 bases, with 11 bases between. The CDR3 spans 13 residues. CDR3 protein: CASRTGRAYEQYF. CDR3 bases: TGTGCCAGCAGGACGGGACGCGCCTACGAGCAGTACTTC.

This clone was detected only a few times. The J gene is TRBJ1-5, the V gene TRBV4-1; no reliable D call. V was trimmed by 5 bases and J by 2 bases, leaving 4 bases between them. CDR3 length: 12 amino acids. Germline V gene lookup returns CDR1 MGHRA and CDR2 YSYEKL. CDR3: CASSTGNQPQHF. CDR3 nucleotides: TGCGCCAGCAGCACAGGCAATCAGCCCCAGCATTTT.

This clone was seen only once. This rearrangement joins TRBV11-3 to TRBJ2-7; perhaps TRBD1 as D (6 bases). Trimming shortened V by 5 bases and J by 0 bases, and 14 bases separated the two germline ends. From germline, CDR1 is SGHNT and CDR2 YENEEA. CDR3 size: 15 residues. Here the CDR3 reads CASSPGHKISYEQYF. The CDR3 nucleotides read TGTGCCAGCAGCCCGGGACATAAAATCTCCTACGAGCAGTACTTC. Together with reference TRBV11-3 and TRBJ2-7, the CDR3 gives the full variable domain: EAGVVQSPRYKIIEKKQPVAFWCNPISGHNTLYWYLQNLGQGPELLIRYENEEAVDDSQLPKDRFSAERLKGVDSTLKIQPAELGDSAVYLCASSPGHKISYEQYFGPGTRLTVT.

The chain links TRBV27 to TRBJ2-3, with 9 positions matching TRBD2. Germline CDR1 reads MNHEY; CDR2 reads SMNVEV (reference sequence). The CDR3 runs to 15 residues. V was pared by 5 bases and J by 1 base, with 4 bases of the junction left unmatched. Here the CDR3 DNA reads TGTGCCAGCAGTCCGTGGACTAGCGGCACAGATACGCAGTATTTT. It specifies CASSPWTSGTDTQYF.

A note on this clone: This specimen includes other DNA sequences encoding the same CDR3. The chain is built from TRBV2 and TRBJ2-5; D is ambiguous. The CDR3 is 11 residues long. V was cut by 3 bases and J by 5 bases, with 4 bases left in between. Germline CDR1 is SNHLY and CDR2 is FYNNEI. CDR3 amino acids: CASSEEETQYF. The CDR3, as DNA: TGTGCCAGCAGTGAGGAGGAGACCCAGTACTTC.

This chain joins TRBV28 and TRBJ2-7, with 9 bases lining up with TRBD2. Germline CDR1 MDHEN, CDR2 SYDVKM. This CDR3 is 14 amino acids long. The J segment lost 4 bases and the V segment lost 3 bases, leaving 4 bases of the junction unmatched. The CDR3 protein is CASSFSGSIYEQYF. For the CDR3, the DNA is TGTGCCAGCAGTTTTAGCGGGAGCATTTACGAGCAGTACTTC. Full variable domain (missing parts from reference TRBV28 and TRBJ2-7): DVKVTQSSRYLVKRTGEKVFLECVQDMDHENMFWYRQDPGLGLRLIYFSYDVKMKEKGDIPEGYSVSREKKERFSLILESASTNQTSMYLCASSFSGSIYEQYFGPGTRLTVT.

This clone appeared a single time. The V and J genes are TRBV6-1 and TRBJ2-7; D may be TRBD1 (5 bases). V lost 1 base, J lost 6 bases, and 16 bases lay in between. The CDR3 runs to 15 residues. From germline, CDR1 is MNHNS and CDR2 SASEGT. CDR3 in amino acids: CASSEEVGRIVEQYF. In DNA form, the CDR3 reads TGTGCCAGCAGTGAAGAGGTGGGGCGGATCGTCGAGCAGTACTTC.

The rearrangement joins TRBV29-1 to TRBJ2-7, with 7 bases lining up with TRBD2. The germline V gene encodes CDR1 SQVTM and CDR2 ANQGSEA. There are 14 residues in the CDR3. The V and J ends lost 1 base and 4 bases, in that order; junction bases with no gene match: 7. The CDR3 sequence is CSVEALSGRYEQYF. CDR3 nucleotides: TGCAGCGTTGAAGCTCTTAGCGGGCGGTACGAGCAGTACTTC.

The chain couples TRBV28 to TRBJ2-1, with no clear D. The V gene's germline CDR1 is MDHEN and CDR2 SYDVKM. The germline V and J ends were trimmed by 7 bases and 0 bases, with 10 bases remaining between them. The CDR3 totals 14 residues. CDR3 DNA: TGTGCCAGCATAGGATCTAGCTCCTACAATGAGCAGTTCTTC. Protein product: CASIGSSSYNEQFF.

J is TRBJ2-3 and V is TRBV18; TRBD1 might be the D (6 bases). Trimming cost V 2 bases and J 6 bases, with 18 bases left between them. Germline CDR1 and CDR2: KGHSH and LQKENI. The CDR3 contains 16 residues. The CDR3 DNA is TGTGCCAGCTCACCAACGGTTATAGATACAGGGGATACGCAGTATTTT. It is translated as CASSPTVIDTGDTQYF. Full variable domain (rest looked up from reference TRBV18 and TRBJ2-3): NAGVMQNPRHLVRRRGQEARLRCSPMKGHSHVYWYRQLPEEGLKFMVYLQKENIIDESGMPKERFSAEFPKEGPSILRIQQVVRGDSAAYFCASSPTVIDTGDTQYFGPGTRLTVL.

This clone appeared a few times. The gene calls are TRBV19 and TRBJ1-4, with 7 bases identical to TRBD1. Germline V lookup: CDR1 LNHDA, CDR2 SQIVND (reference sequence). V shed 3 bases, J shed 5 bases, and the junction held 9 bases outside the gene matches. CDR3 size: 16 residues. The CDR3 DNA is TGTGCCAGTAGTATCCGAGGGGGACAGCCGAATGAAAAACTGTTTTTT. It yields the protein CASSIRGGQPNEKLFF.

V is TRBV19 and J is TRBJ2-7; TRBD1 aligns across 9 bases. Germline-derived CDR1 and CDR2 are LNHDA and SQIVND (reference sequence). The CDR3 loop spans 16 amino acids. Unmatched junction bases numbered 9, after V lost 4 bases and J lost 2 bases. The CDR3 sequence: CASSTVQGAWTYEQYF. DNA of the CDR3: TGTGCCAGTAGTACTGTACAGGGGGCCTGGACCTACGAGCAGTACTTC.